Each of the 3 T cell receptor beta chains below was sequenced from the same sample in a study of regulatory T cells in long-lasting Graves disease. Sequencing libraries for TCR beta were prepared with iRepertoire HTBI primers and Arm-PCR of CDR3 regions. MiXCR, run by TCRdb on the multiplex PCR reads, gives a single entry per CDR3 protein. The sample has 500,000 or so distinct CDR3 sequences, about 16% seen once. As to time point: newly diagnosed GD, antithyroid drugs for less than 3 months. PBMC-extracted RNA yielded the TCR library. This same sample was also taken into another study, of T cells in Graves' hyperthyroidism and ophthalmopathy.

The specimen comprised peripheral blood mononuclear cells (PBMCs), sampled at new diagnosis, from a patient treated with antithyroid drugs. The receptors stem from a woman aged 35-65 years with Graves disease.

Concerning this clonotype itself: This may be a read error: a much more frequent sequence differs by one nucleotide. CDR3 loop: CASSSLPGRGETQYF. The CDR3, as DNA: TGTGCCAGCAGCTCCCTCCCGGGTCGGGGGGAGACCCAGTACTTC. The V call is TRBV7-2, the J call TRBJ2-5; D might be TRBD2 (6 bases). V was clipped by 4 bases and J by 5 bases, with 17 bases between them. Germline-derived CDR1 and CDR2 are SGHTA and FQGNSA. The CDR3 covers 15 residues.

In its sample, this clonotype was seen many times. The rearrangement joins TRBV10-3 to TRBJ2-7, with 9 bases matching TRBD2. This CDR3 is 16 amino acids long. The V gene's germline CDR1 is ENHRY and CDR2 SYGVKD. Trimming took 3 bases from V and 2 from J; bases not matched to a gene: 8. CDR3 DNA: TGTGCCATCAGTGATCTTAGCGGGGGCAGTCCCTACGAGCAGTACTTC. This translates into CAISDLSGGSPYEQYF.

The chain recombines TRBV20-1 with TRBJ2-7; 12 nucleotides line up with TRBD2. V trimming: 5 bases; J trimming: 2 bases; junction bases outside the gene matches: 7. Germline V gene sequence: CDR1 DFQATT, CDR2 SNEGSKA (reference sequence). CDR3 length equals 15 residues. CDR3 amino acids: CSAHTSSGGAYEQYF. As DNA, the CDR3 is TGCAGTGCTCATACTTCTAGCGGGGGGGCCTACGAGCAGTACTTC.